This T cell receptor beta chain came from a study of cytomegalovirus exposure and HLA in healthy donors. PCR involved 60 Vbeta and 13 Jbeta primers. Generated by immunoSEQ multiplex PCR, the TCRdb table keeps only in-frame clones and is missing some. The sample includes 150,000 to 200,000 clones, roughly three quarters of them seen just once. Whole-study findings and limits: It was reportedly the case that the classifier diagnosed cytomegalovirus status with high specificity and sensitivity. A later analysis reportedly found fewer N-insertions in an Asian-associated ancestry cluster than the roughly 670-donor mean.

The V and J ends lost 3 bases and 7 bases respectively, with 10 bases between them. The CDR3 runs to 13 residues. The germline V gene encodes CDR1 LNHDA and CDR2 SQIVND (reference sequence). As regards this clone: Its antigen remains unidentified.

What was sequenced was PBMCs. V is TRBV19 and J is TRBJ2-1; D gene uncertain. The receptor was isolated from a male donor in good health and CMV-seronegative. The CDR3 nucleotides read TGTGCCAGTAGTATTCTAGGCCGGAATGAGCAGTTCTTC. It translates to CASSILGRNEQFF.